These 24 T cell receptor beta chains share one sample of origin, sequenced in a study of blood T cells in healthy people across ages. The second PCR ran about 6 to 12 cycles with a sample-barcoded 5' primer and J-beta primers. TCRdb reprocessed the 5' RACE reads with MiXCR, giving one entry per CDR3 protein. In the table there are about a million distinct CDR3 sequences, just over 50% of which are singletons. The sequencing input was blood. The receptor source for this set is a woman aged 60-75 years in good health.

V and J are TRBV27 and TRBJ2-3, with D unclear. The CDR3 length is 16 residues. Germline loops: CDR1 MNHEY, CDR2 SMNVEV (reference sequence). Trimming shortened V by 2 bases and J by 8 bases, and 20 bases separated the two germline ends. As DNA, the CDR3 is TGTGCCAGCAGTTTAGTCGCGAGTTCGACCTCCAGTACGCAGTATTTT. It translates to CASSLVASSTSSTQYF.

This clonotype was picked up a small number of times. J is TRBJ2-7 and V is TRBV28; D remains ambiguous. This CDR3 is built from 13 residues. Trimming removed 6 bases at V and 3 bases at J, with 12 bases between. From germline, CDR1 is MDHEN and CDR2 SYDVKM. CDR3: CASSLTPFYEQYF. Here the CDR3 DNA reads TGTGCCAGCAGCTTGACACCCTTCTACGAGCAGTACTTC.

This clonotype came up a few times. This rearrangement joins TRBV4-1 to TRBJ2-3; D is uncertain. The CDR3 is 15 residues long. The germline gives CDR1 MGHRA, CDR2 YSYEKL. V was cut by 2 bases and J by 2 bases, with 11 bases left in between. CDR3 region: CASSQLTGHTDTQYF. CDR3 DNA: TGCGCCAGCAGCCAACTAACGGGCCACACAGATACGCAGTATTTT.

This chain uses TRBV4-1 with TRBJ2-4; 7 nucleotides align to TRBD2. The assigned J gene may be wrong: the sequence end matches TRBJ2-7 better. Germline V gene data show CDR1 as MGHRA and CDR2 as YSYEKL. The CDR3 is made up of 15 amino acids. The CDR3 loop is CASSQDRLAVYEQYF. CDR3 DNA sequence: TGCGCCAGCAGCCAAGATCGGCTAGCGGTCTACGAGCAGTACTTC.

The J gene is TRBJ2-7, the V gene TRBV5-5, with D possibly being TRBD1 (5 bases). Trimming shortened V by 5 bases and J by 3 bases, and 18 bases separated the two germline ends. This CDR3 region has 15 residues. The germline V gene encodes CDR1 SGHKS and CDR2 YYEKEE (reference sequence). CDR3 nucleotides: TGTGCCAGCAGTAGGGGTCCCGGAGCCCACTACGAGCAGTACTTC. Encoded protein: CASSRGPGAHYEQYF.

This clonotype was seen more than once but under ten times. The rearrangement links TRBV18 to TRBJ1-6; D is undetermined. Trimming removed 0 bases at V and 5 bases at J, with 8 bases between. Per the germline V gene, CDR1 is KGHSH and CDR2 is LQKENI. The CDR3 spans 15 residues. CDR3 in DNA: TGTGCCAGCTCACCACCGTGGGAAAATAATTCACCCCTCCACTTT. Amino acids: CASSPPWENNSPLHF.

The CDR3 protein is CASISTGSNYGYTF. The CDR3 DNA sequence: TGTGCCAGCATTTCCACCGGTTCTAACTATGGCTACACCTTC. This rearrangement joins TRBV28 to TRBJ1-2; D uncertain. CDR3 length equals 14 residues. Germline loops: CDR1 MDHEN, CDR2 SYDVKM. V was cut by 7 bases and J by 0 bases, with 12 bases left in between.

The J gene is TRBJ2-4, the V gene TRBV6-2 or TRBV6-3; TRBD1 matches 8 bases. The J call may be wrong; the DNA end is better matched by TRBJ2-7. CDR1 is MNHEY, CDR2 SVGEGT, per germline. The CDR3 runs 15 residues. The CDR3 reads CASNKRRTGLNEQYF. DNA for the CDR3: TGTGCCAGCAACAAACGGAGGACAGGGTTGAACGAGCAGTACTTC.

This clonotype was counted only a few times. The chain carries TRBV7-9 and TRBJ2-7, with D maybe TRBD1 (6 bases). The CDR3 runs to 14 residues. Trimming cost V 4 bases and J 0 bases, with 10 bases left between them. Looked up from germline, CDR1 is SEHNR and CDR2 is FQNEAQ (reference sequence). The CDR3 DNA reads as TGTGCCAGCAGCTGGACAGAAAGCTCCTACGAGCAGTACTTC. Translating it yields CASSWTESSYEQYF.

This clonotype was detected a few times. This chain joins TRBV4-3 and TRBJ2-1; 14 positions agree with TRBD2. J lost 2 bases, V lost 8 bases, and 14 bases had no gene match. CDR3 length: 19 amino acids. Germline loops: CDR1 LGHNA, CDR2 YSLEER. The CDR3 region is CASPSGLAGVKTPYNEQFF. The DNA of the CDR3 is TGCGCCAGCCCCTCGGGACTAGCGGGAGTAAAAACTCCCTACAATGAGCAGTTCTTC.

V and J are TRBV29-1 and TRBJ1-1; 7 bases are shared with TRBD1. The CDR3 extends over 13 amino acids. The trim removed 4 bases at V and 1 base at J, leaving 3 bases unmatched. Germline V lookup: CDR1 SQVTM, CDR2 ANQGSEA. The CDR3 DNA follows: TGCAGCGTTGGGGACAGACAGAACACTGAAGCTTTCTTT. Protein sequence: CSVGDRQNTEAFF.

This chain uses TRBV9 with TRBJ2-1, with a weak D call TRBD2 (6 bases). V lost 0 bases to trimming and J lost 7 bases, with 14 bases between them. CDR3 length: 15 residues. CDR1 is SGDLS, CDR2 YYNGEE, per germline. CDR3 residues: CASSVVGGIMNEQFF. The DNA of the CDR3 is TGTGCCAGCAGCGTAGTGGGCGGGATAATGAATGAGCAGTTCTTC.

The chain has TRBV30 and TRBJ1-4; no clear D. Trimming removed 0 bases at V and 8 bases at J, with 13 bases between. Germline V gene data show CDR1 as GTSNPN and CDR2 as SVGIG (reference sequence). This CDR3 is 14 amino acids long. The CDR3 is CAWSVSGVGEKLFF. The CDR3 nucleotides read TGTGCCTGGAGTGTATCTGGGGTAGGCGAAAAACTGTTTTTT.

This clonotype turned up a few times. The chain joins TRBV13 to TRBJ2-4; D may be TRBD1 or TRBD2 (5 bases each). CDR3 length: 14 residues. Per germline, CDR1 PRHDT and CDR2 FYEKMQ (reference sequence). V was trimmed by 0 bases and J by 8 bases, leaving 11 bases between them. CDR3 sequence reads: CASSLGRDEDIQYF. The DNA of the CDR3 is TGTGCCAGCAGCTTAGGCCGGGACGAGGACATTCAGTACTTC.

As regards this clonotype: At one end, the junction sequence differs from germline, possibly due to a read error. The chain employs TRBV27 and TRBJ1-5; 11 positions agree with TRBD1. Germline V lookup: CDR1 MNHEY, CDR2 SMNVEV (reference sequence). The CDR3 extends over 15 amino acids. The CDR3 DNA is TGTGCCAGCAGTCCAGGGAGGACAGGGGGCGGACCCCGGCATTTT. It specifies CASSPGRTGGGPRHF.

The rearrangement links TRBV6-6 to TRBJ1-5; D unclear. The V end lost 7 bases, the J end lost 11 bases, and 15 bases lay between the germline ends. The CDR3 totals 12 residues. Germline V gene data show CDR1 as MNHNY and CDR2 as SVGAGI (reference sequence). CDR3 amino acids: CASTEPQETQHF. DNA for the CDR3: TGTGCCAGCACGGAGCCCCAAGAGACCCAGCATTTT.

The chain carries TRBV21-1 and TRBJ2-1; the D call of TRBD2 is as the table states it, not checked on the DNA. TRBV21-1 is described as a pseudogene. The length of the CDR3 is 15 residues. The chain's CDR3 is CASSKVGRWNNEQFF. CDR3 DNA: TGTGCCAGCAGCAAAGTAGGGAGGTGGAACAATGAGCAGTTCTTC.

There are a few counts of this clonotype. The V and J genes are TRBV4-1 and TRBJ2-6; D is ambiguous. Germline V gives CDR1 MGHRA, CDR2 YSYEKL. The CDR3 loop spans 16 amino acids. V was clipped by 1 base and J by 0 bases, with 7 bases between them. CDR3 sequence: CASSQVRSSGANVLTF. CDR3 DNA: TGCGCCAGCAGCCAAGTACGAAGCTCTGGGGCCAACGTCCTGACTTTC.

This clonotype was observed a few times. The chain has TRBV4-1 and TRBJ2-1; TRBD2 matches 9 bases. Germline V lookup: CDR1 MGHRA, CDR2 YSYEKL. The CDR3 sequence is 17 residues long. V dropped 3 bases and J dropped 6; count of bases not matched to a gene: 12. CDR3 DNA: TGCGCCAGCAGCCAGGCAATAGCGGGAGTCATCCCCAATGAGCAGTTCTTC. This gives the protein CASSQAIAGVIPNEQFF.

V usage is TRBV28 and J usage is TRBJ1-2, with 7 bases lining up with TRBD1. Germline lookup yields CDR1 MDHEN and CDR2 SYDVKM. V lost 3 bases, J lost 7 bases, and 8 bases stayed unmatched. The CDR3 contains 14 residues. This chain's CDR3 is CASSFGGGGLGYTF. In DNA, the CDR3 is TGTGCCAGCAGTTTTGGGGGAGGGGGCCTTGGCTACACCTTC.

This chain links TRBV18 with TRBJ2-3; no firm D call. Germline lookup yields CDR1 KGHSH and CDR2 LQKENI. The CDR3 extends over 15 amino acids. Deletions cut 1 base from V and 2 bases from J, with 10 bases between. The CDR3 DNA follows: TGTGCCAGCTCACCACAGACGGGCTCCACAGATACGCAGTATTTT. Translating it yields CASSPQTGSTDTQYF.

This clonotype was counted ten times or more. The chain has TRBV7-2 and TRBJ2-5, with D perhaps assigned TRBD1 or TRBD2 (5 bases each). The ends were cut back, 2 bases at V and 1 base at J, with 8 bases in the middle. CDR3 length: 14 amino acids. Germline CDR1 and CDR2: SGHTA and FQGNSA. CDR3 amino acids: CASSLNGGQETQYF. The CDR3 nucleotides are TGTGCCAGCAGCTTAAATGGGGGCCAAGAGACCCAGTACTTC.

V is TRBV6-6 and J is TRBJ2-7, with D unclear. There are 17 residues in the CDR3. CDR1 and CDR2 from the germline V gene are MNHNY and SVGAGI (reference sequence). The V gene lost 1 base and the J gene lost 3 bases, with 19 bases spanning the gap. Written as DNA, the CDR3 is TGTGCCAGCAGTTACTATCTCCGCCCGGAGCCCAACTACGAGCAGTACTTC. Protein product: CASSYYLRPEPNYEQYF.

In DNA, the CDR3 is TGTGCCAGCAGCTTAGCGGGACAGGCTGGAAACATTCAGTACTTC. This sequence encodes CASSLAGQAGNIQYF. The chain carries TRBV7-2 and TRBJ2-4; 8 nucleotides line up with TRBD1. The germline V gene encodes CDR1 SGHTA and CDR2 FQGNSA. CDR3 length: 15 residues. V gave up 0 bases and J gave up 6 bases; unmatched junction bases: 4.